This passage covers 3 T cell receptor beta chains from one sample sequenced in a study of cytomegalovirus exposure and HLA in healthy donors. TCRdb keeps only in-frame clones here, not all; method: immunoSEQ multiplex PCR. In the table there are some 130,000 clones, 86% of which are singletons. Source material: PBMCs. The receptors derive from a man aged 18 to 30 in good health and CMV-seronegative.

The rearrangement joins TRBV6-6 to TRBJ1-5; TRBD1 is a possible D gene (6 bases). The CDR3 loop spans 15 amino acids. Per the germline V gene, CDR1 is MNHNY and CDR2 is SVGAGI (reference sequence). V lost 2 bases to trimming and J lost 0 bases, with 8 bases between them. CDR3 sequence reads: CASSYGGGSNQPQHF. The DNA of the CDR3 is TGTGCCAGCAGTTACGGGGGCGGTAGCAATCAGCCCCAGCATTTT.

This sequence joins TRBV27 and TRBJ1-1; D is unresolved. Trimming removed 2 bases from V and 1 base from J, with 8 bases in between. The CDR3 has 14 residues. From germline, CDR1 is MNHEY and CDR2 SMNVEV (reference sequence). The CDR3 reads CASSLTPSNTEAFF. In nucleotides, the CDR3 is TGTGCCAGCAGTTTAACTCCATCGAACACTGAAGCTTTCTTT.

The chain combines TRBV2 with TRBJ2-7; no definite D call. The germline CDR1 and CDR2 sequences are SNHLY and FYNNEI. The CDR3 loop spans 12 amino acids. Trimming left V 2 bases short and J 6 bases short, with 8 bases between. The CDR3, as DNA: TGTGCCAGCAGTGAAATTCCGGGCGAGCAGTACTTC. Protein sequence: CASSEIPGEQYF.